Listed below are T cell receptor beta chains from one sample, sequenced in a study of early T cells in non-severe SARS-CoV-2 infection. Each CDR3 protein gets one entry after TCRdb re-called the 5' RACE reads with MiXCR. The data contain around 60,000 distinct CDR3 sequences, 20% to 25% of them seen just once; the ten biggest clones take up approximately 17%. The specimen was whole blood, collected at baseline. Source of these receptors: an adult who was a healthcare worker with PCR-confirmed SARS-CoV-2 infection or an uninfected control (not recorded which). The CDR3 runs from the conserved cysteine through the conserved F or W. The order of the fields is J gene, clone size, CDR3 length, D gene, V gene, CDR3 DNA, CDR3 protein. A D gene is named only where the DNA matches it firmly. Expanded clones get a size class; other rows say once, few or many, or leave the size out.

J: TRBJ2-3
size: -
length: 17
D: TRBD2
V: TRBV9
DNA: TGTGCCAGCAGCGTAGGAGGGGGGACTAGCGGCACAGATACGCAGTATTTT
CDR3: CASSVGGGTSGTDTQYF

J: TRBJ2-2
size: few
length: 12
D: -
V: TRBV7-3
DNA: TGTGCCAGCAGCTTAGATCTTGGGGAGCTGTTTTTT
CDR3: CASSLDLGELFF

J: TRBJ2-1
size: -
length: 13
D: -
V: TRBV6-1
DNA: TGTGCCAGCAGTGAAAGCAGGGTCCATGAGCAGTTCTTC
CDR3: CASSESRVHEQFF

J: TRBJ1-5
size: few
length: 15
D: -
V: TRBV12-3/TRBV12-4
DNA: TGTGCCAGCAGTTTTGAGGCTAGGGCTCGTCAGCCCCAGCATTTT
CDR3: CASSFEARARQPQHF

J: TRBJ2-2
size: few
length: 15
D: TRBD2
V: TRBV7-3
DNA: TGTGCCAGCAGCTTGGCGGGGGGCATCTCCGGGGAGCTGTTTTTT
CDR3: CASSLAGGISGELFF

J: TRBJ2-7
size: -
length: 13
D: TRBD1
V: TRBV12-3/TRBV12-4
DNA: TGTGCCAGCAGTTCTGACAGGGGCTACGAGCAGTACTTC
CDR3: CASSSDRGYEQYF

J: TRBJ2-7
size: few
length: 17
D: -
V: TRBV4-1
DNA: TGCGCCAGCAGCCAAGATTATCCGGGGGAAATCCCCTACGAGCAGTACTTC
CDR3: CASSQDYPGEIPYEQYF

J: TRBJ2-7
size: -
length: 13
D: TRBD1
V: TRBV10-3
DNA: TGTGCCATCAGTTGGGACAGGGGCTACGAGCAGTACTTC
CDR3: CAISWDRGYEQYF

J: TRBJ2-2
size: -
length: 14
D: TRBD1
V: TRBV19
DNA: TGTGCCAGTAGTTTAGGGGGCGCAACCGGGGAGCTGTTTTTT
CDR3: CASSLGGATGELFF

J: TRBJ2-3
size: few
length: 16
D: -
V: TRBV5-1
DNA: TGCGCCAGCAGCTTGGAAGGGGGGGCCTACACAGATACGCAGTATTTT
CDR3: CASSLEGGAYTDTQYF

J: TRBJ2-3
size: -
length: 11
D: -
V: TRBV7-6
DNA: TGTGCCAGCGGATCGGAAGATACGCAGTATTTT
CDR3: CASGSEDTQYF

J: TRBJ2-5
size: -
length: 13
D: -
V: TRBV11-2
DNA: TGTGCCAGCAGCTTCTCGGCCCGGGAGACCCAGTACTTC
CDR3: CASSFSARETQYF

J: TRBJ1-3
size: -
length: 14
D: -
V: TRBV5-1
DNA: TGCGCCAGCAGCTTGGCCGCCGTCGGAAACACCATATATTTT
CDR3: CASSLAAVGNTIYF

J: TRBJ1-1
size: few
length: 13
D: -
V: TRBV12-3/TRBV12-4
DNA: TGTGCCAGCAGCCCTATTATGAACACTGAAGCTTTCTTT
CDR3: CASSPIMNTEAFF

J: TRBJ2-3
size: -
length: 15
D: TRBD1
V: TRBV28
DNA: TGTGCCAGCAGCGAAAAGGACAGGGTGACAGATACGCAGTATTTT
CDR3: CASSEKDRVTDTQYF

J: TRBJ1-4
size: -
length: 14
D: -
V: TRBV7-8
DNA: TGTGCCAGCAGCTTAGGGGGAAATAATGAAAAACTGTTTTTT
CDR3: CASSLGGNNEKLFF

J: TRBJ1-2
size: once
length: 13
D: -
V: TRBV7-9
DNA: TGTGCCAGCAGCGTAACGGGGCCGGATGGCTACACCTTC
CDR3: CASSVTGPDGYTF

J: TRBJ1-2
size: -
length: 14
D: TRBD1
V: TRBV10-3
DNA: TGTGCCATCAGCGGGACAGGGACCGGACATGGCTACACCTTC
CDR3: CAISGTGTGHGYTF

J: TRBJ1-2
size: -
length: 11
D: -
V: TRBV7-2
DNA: TGTGCCAGCAGCAGGGAATATGGCTACACCTTC
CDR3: CASSREYGYTF

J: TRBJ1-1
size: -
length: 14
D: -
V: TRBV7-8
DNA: TGTGCCAGCAGATTTGGGGCGGCGAACACTGAAGCTTTCTTT
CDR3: CASRFGAANTEAFF

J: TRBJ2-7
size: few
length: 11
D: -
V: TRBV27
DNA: TGTGCCAGCACTGGGGGTCACGAGCAGTACTTC
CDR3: CASTGGHEQYF

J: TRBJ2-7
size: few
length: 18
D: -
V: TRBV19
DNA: TGTGCCAGTAGTAGAGAAGGGTCGGAGGACAGAGTTACTGCCGAGCAGTACTTC
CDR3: CASSREGSEDRVTAEQYF

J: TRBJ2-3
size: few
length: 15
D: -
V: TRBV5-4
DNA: TGTGCCAGCAGCTTGGCCCGGGGGCCAACAGATACGCAGTATTTT
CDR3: CASSLARGPTDTQYF

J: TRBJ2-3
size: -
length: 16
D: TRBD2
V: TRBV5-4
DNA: TGTGCCAGCAGCTTGGGACTAGCGGGGGGCACAGATACGCAGTATTTT
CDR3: CASSLGLAGGTDTQYF

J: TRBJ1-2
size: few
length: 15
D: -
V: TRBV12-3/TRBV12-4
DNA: TGTGCCAGCAGTCAAATCCTACAGGGTAATAATGGCTACACCTTC
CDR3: CASSQILQGNNGYTF

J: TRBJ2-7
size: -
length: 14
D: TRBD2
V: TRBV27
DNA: TGTGCCAGCAGAAAATCAGGGAGGGGCAGCGGGCAGTACTTC
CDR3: CASRKSGRGSGQYF

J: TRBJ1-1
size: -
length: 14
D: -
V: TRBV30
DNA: TGTGCCTGGAGCCTGACAGTTGCGAACACTGAAGCTTTCTTT
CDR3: CAWSLTVANTEAFF

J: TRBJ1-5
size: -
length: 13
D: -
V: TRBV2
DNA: TGTGCCAGCAGATACAGCTCCAATCAGCCCCAGCATTTT
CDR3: CASRYSSNQPQHF

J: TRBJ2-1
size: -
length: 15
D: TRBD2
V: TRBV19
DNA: TGTGCCACCTCAAGAACAGCGGGGCCCCAGACTGAGCAGTTCTTC
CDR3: CATSRTAGPQTEQFF

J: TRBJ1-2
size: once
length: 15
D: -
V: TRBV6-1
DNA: TGTGCCAGCAGTGAAGCCTGGGGACTCGGCTATGGCTACACCTTC
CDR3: CASSEAWGLGYGYTF

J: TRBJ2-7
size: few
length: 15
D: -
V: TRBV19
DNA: TGTGCCAGTAGTGTTGGTGGGACTGGGACCTACGAGCAGTACTTC
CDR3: CASSVGGTGTYEQYF

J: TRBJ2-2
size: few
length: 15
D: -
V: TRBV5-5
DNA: TGTGCCAGCAGTTCCCCTACGCGGAACACCGGGGAGCTGTTTTTT
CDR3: CASSSPTRNTGELFF

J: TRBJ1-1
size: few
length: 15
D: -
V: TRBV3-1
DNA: TGTGCCAGCAGCCAAGAGACGAGGGGCAACACTGAAGCTTTCTTT
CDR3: CASSQETRGNTEAFF

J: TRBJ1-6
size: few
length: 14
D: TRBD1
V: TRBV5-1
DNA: TGCGCCAGCAGCTTGGGGACAGGCGATTCACCCCTCCACTTT
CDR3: CASSLGTGDSPLHF

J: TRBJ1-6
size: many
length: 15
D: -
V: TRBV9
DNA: TGTGCCAGCAGCGTAGCAGTGGGGCGGGATTCACCCCTCCACTTT
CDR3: CASSVAVGRDSPLHF

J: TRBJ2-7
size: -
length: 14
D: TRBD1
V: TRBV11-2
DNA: TGTGCCAGCAGCTTGGGACAGGGATCTAGCGAGCAGTACTTC
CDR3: CASSLGQGSSEQYF

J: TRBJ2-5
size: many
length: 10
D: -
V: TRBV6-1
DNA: TGTGCCAGCAAGGAGGAGACCCAGTACTTC
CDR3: CASKEETQYF

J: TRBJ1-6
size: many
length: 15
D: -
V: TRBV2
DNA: TGTGCCAGCAGTGAAAAGAGCTCCTATAATTCACCCCTCCACTTT
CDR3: CASSEKSSYNSPLHF

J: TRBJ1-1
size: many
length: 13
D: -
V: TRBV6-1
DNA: TGTGCCAGCAGTGATCGGATGGGGGAGTTGGCTTTCTTT
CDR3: CASSDRMGELAFF

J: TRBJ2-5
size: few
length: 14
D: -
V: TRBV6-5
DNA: TGTGCCAGCAGTGACGGGGTAACTCAAGAGACCCAGTACTTC
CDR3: CASSDGVTQETQYF

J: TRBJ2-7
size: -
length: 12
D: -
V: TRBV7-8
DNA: TGTGCCAGCAGCCCGGTTTGGGACGAGCAGTACTTC
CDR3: CASSPVWDEQYF

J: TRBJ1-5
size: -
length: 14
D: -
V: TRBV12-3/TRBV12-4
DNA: TGTGCCAGCAGTTTATCGGGGAACAATCAGCCCCAGCATTTT
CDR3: CASSLSGNNQPQHF

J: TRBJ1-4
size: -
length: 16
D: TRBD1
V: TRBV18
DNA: TGTGCCAGCTCAGCAAACAGGGGGGCGAATAATGAAAAACTGTTTTTT
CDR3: CASSANRGANNEKLFF

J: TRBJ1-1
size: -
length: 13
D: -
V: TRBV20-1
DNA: TGCAGCCCTCAGAACAGGGAGAACACTGAAGCTTTCTTT
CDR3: CSPQNRENTEAFF

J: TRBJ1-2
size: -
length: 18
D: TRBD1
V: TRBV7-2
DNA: TGTGCCAGCAGACACAGCGGACTAGGGGGCTCCCCTTTTTATGGCTACACCTTC
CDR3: CASRHSGLGGSPFYGYTF

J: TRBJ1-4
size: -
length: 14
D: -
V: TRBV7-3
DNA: TGTGCCAGCCTTAGGGAAACAACTAATGAAAAACTGTTTTTT
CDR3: CASLRETTNEKLFF

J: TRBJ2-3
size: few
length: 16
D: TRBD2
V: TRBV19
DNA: TGTGCCAGTAGTATTATGACTAGCGGGGGGACAGATACGCAGTATTTT
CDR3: CASSIMTSGGTDTQYF

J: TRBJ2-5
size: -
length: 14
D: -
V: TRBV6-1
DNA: TGTGCCAGCAGTGACAGGGGTGGGCAAGAGACCCAGTACTTC
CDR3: CASSDRGGQETQYF

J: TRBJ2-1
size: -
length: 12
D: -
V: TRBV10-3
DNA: TGTGCCATCAGTGATACGGGTTATGAGCAGTTCTTC
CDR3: CAISDTGYEQFF

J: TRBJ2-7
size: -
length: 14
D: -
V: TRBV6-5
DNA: TGTGCCAGCAGTCTACGAGCAGGGGGGAACGAGCAGTACTTC
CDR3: CASSLRAGGNEQYF

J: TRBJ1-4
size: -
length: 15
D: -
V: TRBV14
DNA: TGTGCCAGCAGCCAAAGGGGGACAACTAATGAAAAACTGTTTTTT
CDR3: CASSQRGTTNEKLFF

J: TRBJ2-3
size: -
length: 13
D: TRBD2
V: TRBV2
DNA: TGTGCCTGCACCGGGGGGAACACAGATACGCAGTATTTT
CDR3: CACTGGNTDTQYF